The entry below gives a single TCR beta chain sequence along with its context. The data belong to a study of identifying expanded T cells in peripheral blood. No infections or other immune events were documented during collection. Clones were read by immunoSEQ multiplex PCR, and TCRdb kept only the in-frame ones, dropping some. Among about 82,000 clones listed, 70% to 90% were seen once. The CDR3 length is 11 residues. Trimming removed 4 bases from V and 4 bases from J, with 4 bases in between. Germline V gene lookup returns CDR1 KGHSH and CDR2 LQKENI. Source material: blood. The chain uses TRBV18 and TRBJ1-1; no definite D call. This clonotype originated in a person aged 18 to 75 in good health. The CDR3, as DNA: TGTGCCAGCTCACGGAGCACTGAAGCTTTCTTT. This sequence encodes CASSRSTEAFF.